This entry features one T cell receptor beta chain sequence. Its antigen remains undetermined. Qualities for individual bases were not recorded, and no much larger clone is one base off. The data originate from a study of blood T cell repertoires in COVID-19 (dated by TCRdb to 2020 to 2022). With respect to the entire study: The collaborator samples originated in the United States, Italy and Spain and spanned the acute and convalescent phases of COVID-19. The prospective study material was composed of cDNA or gDNA derived from T cells, B-cell-depleted T cells, or PBMCs. Subjects who had been exposed to COVID-19, were actively infected with it, or had recovered from it provided the deeply sampled blood TCRbeta repertoires that made up the dataset. A freely available public database, intended as a resource for researchers studying the immune response to SARS-CoV-2, is where the repertoires were released. Samples were obtained from the ongoing ImmuneRACE study (first 160 participants) and from over 1,000 subjects provided by 6 global collaborators. Nearly every sample came with metadata listing a de-identified subject ID, COVID-19 status, age in years and sex. Where HLA class I and class II types were available, the types were taken from metadata supplied by the sample provider, not from assay-based typing.

From a lookup of the germline V gene (reference sequence), CDR1 and CDR2 are GTSNPN and SVGIG. Including cysteine and phenylalanine, the CDR3 has 14 amino acids. Only CDR3 DNA is held: 42 bases, read in frame from base 1. V has 2 bases trimmed and J has 7 bases trimmed; junction bases matching no gene number 5. Collaborating institutions collected whole blood in K2EDTA tubes following their own protocols. For TCRbeta analysis, collaborators shipped samples in one of three forms: frozen whole blood, isolated PBMCs, or DNA extracted from either of those sample types. The immunoSEQ Assay, a bias-controlled multiplex PCR, was used to amplify TCRbeta CDR3 regions from genomic DNA. Under the source paper's analysis protocol: Within the assay, amplification of reference gene primers was used to estimate how many nucleated cells each sample contained. To quantify the absolute abundance of each unique TCRbeta CDR3 rearrangement, sequence reads were collapsed and filtered. For each sample, productive Simpson clonality was calculated as the square root of Simpson's diversity index across productive rearrangements. Held by TCRdb, this immuneACCESS table contains in-frame sequences only and omits some clones. Under half of the omission traces to an unresolved V gene where checked; the cause of the rest is unknown. D and trimming come from the DNA, and the V and J calls and clone size come from that table. Here the sample has about 140,000 clones; almost 85% occur a single time. The top ten constitute around 2.9% of the sample.

Overall results and qualifications from the work: The amount of clinical and demographic metadata varied by source and participant and was provided uncurated.

Sample: peripheral blood. The chain is encoded by TRBV30 joined to TRBJ1-5; 10 bases in the middle match TRBD1. This receptor was taken from a man in his fifties or sixties with acute or convalescent COVID-19. The CDR3 region has the sequence CAWSWDRGLQPQHF. At the DNA level, the sequence is TGTGCCTGGAGTTGGGACAGGGGATTACAGCCCCAGCATTTT.